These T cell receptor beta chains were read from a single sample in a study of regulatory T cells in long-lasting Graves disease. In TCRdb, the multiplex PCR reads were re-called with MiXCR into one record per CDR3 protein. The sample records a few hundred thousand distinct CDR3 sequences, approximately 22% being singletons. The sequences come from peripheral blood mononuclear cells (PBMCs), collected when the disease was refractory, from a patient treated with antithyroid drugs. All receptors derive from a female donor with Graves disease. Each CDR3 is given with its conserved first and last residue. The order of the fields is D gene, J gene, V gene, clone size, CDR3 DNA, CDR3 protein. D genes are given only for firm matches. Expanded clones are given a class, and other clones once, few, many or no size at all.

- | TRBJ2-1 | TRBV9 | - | TGTGCCAGCAGCGAGGGGGGGAATGAGCAGTTCTTC | CASSEGGNEQFF
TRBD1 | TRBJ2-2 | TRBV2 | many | TGTGCCAGCAATAGGGACAGGAGGGCCGGGGAGCTGTTTTTT | CASNRDRRAGELFF
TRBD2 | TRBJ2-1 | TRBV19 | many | TGTGCCAGTACCCCCCCTGCGGGAGACTACAATGAGCAGTTCTTC | CASTPPAGDYNEQFF
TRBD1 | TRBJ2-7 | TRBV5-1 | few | TGCGCCAGCAGCAGGGGACAGCAATACGAGCAGTACTTC | CASSRGQQYEQYF
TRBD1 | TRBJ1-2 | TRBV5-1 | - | TGCGCCAGCAGCATGACAGGGGACGGCTACACCTTC | CASSMTGDGYTF
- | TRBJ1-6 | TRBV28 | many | TGTGCCAGCAGTTTCAGGGGTCTTTCACCCCTCCACTTT | CASSFRGLSPLHF
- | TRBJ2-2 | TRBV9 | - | TGTGCCAGCAGCGCCCTAGGACTACGGGCCGGGGAGCTGTTTTTT | CASSALGLRAGELFF
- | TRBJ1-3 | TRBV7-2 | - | TGTGCCAGCAGCTCGACTCACTCTGGAAACACCATATATTTT | CASSSTHSGNTIYF
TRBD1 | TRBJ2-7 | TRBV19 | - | TGTGCCAGTAGTATAATCCGGGACAGGGCTTACGAGCAGTACTTC | CASSIIRDRAYEQYF
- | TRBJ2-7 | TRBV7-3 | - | TGTGCCAGCAGCATGAGGCGGGGCGCAGCCGGGTACGAGCAGTACTTC | CASSMRRGAAGYEQYF